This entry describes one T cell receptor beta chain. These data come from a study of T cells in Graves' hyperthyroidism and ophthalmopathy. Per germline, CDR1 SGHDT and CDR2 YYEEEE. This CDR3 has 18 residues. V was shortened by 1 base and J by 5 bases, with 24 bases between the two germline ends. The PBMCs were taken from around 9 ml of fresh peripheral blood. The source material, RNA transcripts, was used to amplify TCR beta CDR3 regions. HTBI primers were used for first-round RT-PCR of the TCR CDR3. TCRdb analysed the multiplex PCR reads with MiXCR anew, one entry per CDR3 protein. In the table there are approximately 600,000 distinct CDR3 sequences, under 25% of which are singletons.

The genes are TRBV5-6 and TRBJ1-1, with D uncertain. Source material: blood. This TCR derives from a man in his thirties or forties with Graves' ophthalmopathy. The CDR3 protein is CASSLFIEVADIRTEAFF. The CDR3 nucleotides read TGTGCCAGCAGCTTGTTTATTGAAGTGGCAGACATTCGGACTGAAGCTTTCTTT.